This T cell receptor beta chain was recovered during a study of identical twins. This clonotype occurred many times. The CDR3 covers 15 residues. CDR1 and CDR2 from the germline V gene are SGHRS and YFSETQ. V was trimmed by 3 bases and J by 0 bases, leaving 12 bases between them. A universal primer site was added by template switching, and unique molecular identifiers were carried by the cDNA. TCRdb re-called the 5' RACE reads with MiXCR, one entry per CDR3 protein. The sample contains some 97,000 distinct CDR3 sequences, 5.9% of which appear only once. The J gene is TRBJ1-2, the V gene TRBV5-1; possibly TRBD1 for D (5 bases). The sample consisted of memory T cells sorted from blood. The clonotype originates from a woman between 45 and 60 years old in good health. The CDR3 reads CASSYGDLPNYGYTF. The CDR3 nucleotides read TGCGCCAGCAGCTACGGGGACTTACCTAACTATGGCTACACCTTC. Full variable domain (missing parts from reference TRBV5-1 and TRBJ1-2): KAGVTQTPRYLIKTRGQQVTLSCSPISGHRSVSWYQQTPGQGLQFLFEYFSETQRNKGNFPGRFSGRQFSNSRSEMNVSTLELGDSALYLCASSYGDLPNYGYTFGSGTRLTVV.